The TCR beta chain described here comes from a study of shared clonotypes between healthy human individuals. Once extracted for a subset, genomic DNA was divided evenly among several immunoSEQ plates. Sequencing was performed with immunoSEQ multiplex PCR; in TCRdb, only in-frame clones are kept and a portion is missing. There are around 510,000 clones in the sample; approximately 94% occur only once, and around 0.067% lies in the top ten. Findings and caveats of the study: Apart from blood, nothing was sampled; tissue repertoires likely differ.

The CDR3 consists of 15 residues. CDR1 SGHNT and CDR2 YYREEE come from the germline V gene (reference sequence). V shed 4 bases, J shed 4 bases, and the junction held 4 bases outside the gene matches. Regarding this clone: The antigen is unknown. Other DNA sequences in this specimen translate into the identical CDR3.

Sequenced: naive CD4+ T cells sorted from blood. Subset described: CD45RA+ positively selected. The sequence derives from a woman in her thirties in good health. The rearrangement links TRBV5-4 to TRBJ2-1, with TRBD1 matching 11 bases. This chain's CDR3 is CASSPDRGQYNEQFF. CDR3 nucleotide sequence: TGTGCCAGCAGCCCGGACAGGGGGCAATACAATGAGCAGTTCTTC.